This TCR beta chain was obtained from a study of blood T cell repertoires in COVID-19. The CDR3 sequence is 17 residues long. V trimming: 0 bases; J trimming: 0 bases; junction bases outside the gene matches: 2. Germline assignment: CDR1 SGDLS and CDR2 YYNGEE. The study recruited people aged roughly 18 to 100 years across approximately 23 US areas. Clinical history reported by participants formed the basis on which cohorts were assigned. Assay used: immunoSEQ multiplex PCR; TCRdb lists only in-frame clones, some missing. Here the sample spans approximately 150,000 clones, roughly nine tenths being singletons.

The genes are TRBV9 and TRBJ2-1, with 11 bases that match TRBD2. The sample was PBMCs or T cells enriched from blood (not recorded which). This TCR was sampled from a woman between 35 and 50 years old who had been exposed to COVID-19. Here the CDR3 reads CASSVGLAGSSYNEQFF. The CDR3 coding sequence is TGTGCCAGCAGCGTAGGACTAGCGGGGAGCTCCTACAATGAGCAGTTCTTC.